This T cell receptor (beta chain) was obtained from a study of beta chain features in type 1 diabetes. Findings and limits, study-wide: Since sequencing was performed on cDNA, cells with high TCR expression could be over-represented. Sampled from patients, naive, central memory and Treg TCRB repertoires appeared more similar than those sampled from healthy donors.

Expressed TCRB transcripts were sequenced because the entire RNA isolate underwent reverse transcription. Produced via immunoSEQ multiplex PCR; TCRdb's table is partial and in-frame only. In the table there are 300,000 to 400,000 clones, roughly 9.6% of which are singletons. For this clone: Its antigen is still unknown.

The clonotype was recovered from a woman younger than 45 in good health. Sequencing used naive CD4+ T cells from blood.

CDR3 sequence: CSVDRAGTEAFF. The CDR3 DNA reads TGCAGCGTTGATCGCGCGGGAACTGAAGCTTTCTTT. This rearrangement joins TRBV29-1 to TRBJ1-1; D not resolved. Germline V gene lookup returns CDR1 SQVTM and CDR2 ANQGSEA. The V and J ends lost 3 bases and 5 bases respectively, with 10 bases between them. The CDR3 is made up of 12 amino acids.